The 25 T cell receptor beta chains given below trace back to one sample, sequenced in a study of patients and donors after allogeneic stem cell transplantation. Via MiXCR, TCRdb re-called the RT-PCR reads, giving one row per CDR3 protein. This sample yields 900,000 to 1,000,000 distinct CDR3 sequences, of which roughly 17% are seen a single time; 5% to 6.5% belongs to the top ten. Material for sequencing was blood, either unsorted or a sorted T cell fraction (not recorded which). Source of these receptors: a human donor who was either an allogeneic HSCT recipient or a stem cell or donor lymphocyte infusion donor (not recorded which). It is not recorded whose cells these are; they may come from a transplant donor.

The rearrangement joins TRBV29-1 to TRBJ1-5; 7 bases are a match to TRBD1. Germline CDR1 is SQVTM and CDR2 is ANQGSEA. With V trimmed by 5 bases and J by 4 bases, 5 bases remained unmatched. The CDR3 totals 13 residues. CDR3 nucleotides: TGCAGCGTTTCCGACAGGGCAAATCAGCCCCAGCATTTT. It codes for CSVSDRANQPQHF.

This clonotype turned up a few times. This sequence joins TRBV9 and TRBJ2-5; D is uncertain. The V end was cut by 3 bases, the J end by 1 base, with 16 bases between. The CDR3 is 16 residues long. Germline CDR1 is SGDLS and CDR2 is YYNGEE. The CDR3 nucleotides read TGTGCCAGCAGCGCACACGGTAGTTTGTCCCAAGAGACCCAGTACTTC. Its translation is CASSAHGSLSQETQYF.

This chain uses TRBV24-1 with TRBJ2-2; a weak D match, TRBD1 (5 bases). The CDR3 consists of 19 residues. V dropped 0 bases and J dropped 0 bases, with 16 bases sitting between them. The germline CDR1 and CDR2 sequences are KGHDR and SFDVKD. CDR3 DNA: TGTGCCACCAGTGATTTGATAGCCCCAGGGCCAACGAACACCGGGGAGCTGTTTTTT. It codes for CATSDLIAPGPTNTGELFF.

Ten or more counts support this clonotype. The chain carries TRBV24-1 and TRBJ2-1; D uncertain. V was clipped by 5 bases and J by 8 bases, with 9 bases between them. Germline V gene lookup returns CDR1 KGHDR and CDR2 SFDVKD. CDR3 length equals 12 residues. The CDR3 protein is CATSAYSDEQFF. In nucleotides, the CDR3 is TGTGCCACCAGTGCCTATAGTGATGAGCAGTTCTTC.

This clonotype was recorded a few times. This chain uses TRBV7-9 with TRBJ2-7, with 7 bases aligning to TRBD1. The CDR3 is made up of 17 amino acids. V shed 5 bases, J shed 0 bases, and the junction held 13 bases outside the gene matches. Germline loops: CDR1 SEHNR, CDR2 FQNEAQ (reference sequence). For the CDR3, the DNA is TGTGCCAGCAGCCCATTGACAGGGCGCCGGAACTCCTACGAGCAGTACTTC. Translated: CASSPLTGRRNSYEQYF.

The chain has TRBV6-1 and TRBJ2-6; unclear D gene. The CDR3 loop spans 16 amino acids. V shed 5 bases and J shed 0 bases, with 11 bases lying between them. CDR1 and CDR2 (germline): MNHNS, SASEGT. The CDR3 DNA is TGTGCCAGCAGTCGCTTCTTTAGCTCTGGGGCCAACGTCCTGACTTTC. Encoded protein: CASSRFFSSGANVLTF.

This clonotype was counted many times. The rearrangement uses TRBV29-1 and TRBJ1-2, with D unresolved. This CDR3 comprises 12 residues. Germline V gene lookup returns CDR1 SQVTM and CDR2 ANQGSEA. The V end lost 1 base, the J end lost 1 base, and 4 bases lay between the germline ends. The CDR3 spells CSVEGINYGYTF. CDR3 nucleotides: TGCAGCGTTGAAGGCATTAACTATGGCTACACCTTC.

In its sample, this clonotype was seen a few times. The gene calls are TRBV12-3 or TRBV12-4 and TRBJ2-1, with TRBD2 identical over 10 bases. Germline trimming cut 4 bases from V and 9 bases from J; bases unmatched to any gene: 6. This CDR3 is built from 14 residues. The CDR3 region is CASSSGTSEGEQFF. For the CDR3, the DNA is TGTGCCAGCAGTTCTGGGACTAGCGAGGGTGAGCAGTTCTTC.

This clonotype was seen more than once but under ten times. V and J are TRBV29-1 and TRBJ1-2, with 11 bases identical to TRBD1. The germline V gene encodes CDR1 SQVTM and CDR2 ANQGSEA. CDR3 length: 14 amino acids. V lost 4 bases, J lost 4 bases, and 5 bases stayed unmatched. CDR3 in amino acids: CSVAGQGGLYGYTF. CDR3 nucleotides: TGCAGCGTTGCGGGACAGGGGGGGCTCTATGGCTACACCTTC.

This clonotype was seen a handful of times. V and J are TRBV7-9 and TRBJ2-2; D ambiguous. The germline CDR1 and CDR2 sequences are SEHNR and FQNEAQ (reference sequence). This CDR3 has 12 amino acids. V was trimmed by 11 bases and J by 5 bases, leaving 12 bases between them. The CDR3 spells CAPEAFTGELFF. The CDR3 bases are TGTGCCCCCGAGGCTTTTACCGGGGAGCTGTTTTTT.

The chain couples TRBV27 to TRBJ2-1; TRBD2 agrees at 11 bases. Germline V lookup: CDR1 MNHEY, CDR2 SMNVEV (reference sequence). This CDR3 has 18 residues. Trimming cost V 5 bases and J 7 bases; bases outside gene matches: 16. The CDR3 nucleotides read TGTGCCAGCAGTCCCCGACAGACTAGCGGGACGAATAGGAATGAGCAGTTCTTC. The encoded protein is CASSPRQTSGTNRNEQFF.

This clonotype was observed a handful of times. The chain combines TRBV6-1 with TRBJ2-2; D is perhaps TRBD1 (5 bases). Per germline, CDR1 MNHNS and CDR2 SASEGT. The CDR3 has 13 amino acids. Trimming took off 10 bases at V and 4 bases at J, with 13 bases between the two ends. The CDR3 region has the DNA TGTGCCACAGAAGGGGTGATCACCGGGGAGCTGTTTTTT. Amino acid sequence: CATEGVITGELFF.

The chain recombines TRBV9 with TRBJ2-1; 10 bases align to TRBD2. CDR3 length equals 15 residues. CDR1 and CDR2 (germline): SGDLS, YYNGEE. V was pared by 0 bases and J by 7 bases, with 4 bases of the junction left unmatched. CDR3 amino acids: CASSVEPSGRNEQFF. CDR3 nucleotide sequence: TGTGCCAGCAGCGTAGAGCCTAGCGGGAGAAATGAGCAGTTCTTC.

V is TRBV2 and J is TRBJ2-3; no firm D call. Trimming took off 8 bases at V and 0 bases at J, with 12 bases between the two ends. Looked up from germline, CDR1 is SNHLY and CDR2 is FYNNEI. The CDR3 is 14 residues long. The CDR3, as DNA: TGTGCCAGCGATAGTCAGGAGAGCACAGATACGCAGTATTTT. Translation gives CASDSQESTDTQYF.

The chain employs TRBV9 and TRBJ2-1, with D hard to call. CDR3 length equals 13 residues. V was trimmed by 0 bases and J by 6 bases, leaving 7 bases between them. The germline V gene has CDR1 SGDLS and CDR2 YYNGEE. The CDR3 DNA sequence: TGTGCCAGCAGCGTAGTGCTGTCCAATGAGCAGTTCTTC. Encoded protein: CASSVVLSNEQFF. Full variable domain (outside the CDR3, taken from reference TRBV9 and TRBJ2-1): DSGVTQTPKHLITATGQRVTLRCSPRSGDLSVYWYQQSLDQGLQFLIQYYNGEERAKGNILERFSAQQFPDLHSELNLSSLELGDSALYFCASSVVLSNEQFFGPGTRLTVL.

This clonotype was found a few times. V gene TRBV5-1 combines with J gene TRBJ1-1, with D hard to call. CDR3 length equals 15 residues. Germline values: CDR1 SGHRS, CDR2 YFSETQ. V was pared by 7 bases and J by 5 bases, with 21 bases between. CDR3 in amino acids: CASGQEGGVRTEAFF. The CDR3 nucleotides read TGCGCCAGCGGCCAAGAGGGAGGCGTCCGGACTGAAGCTTTCTTT. The variable domain in full, completed from reference TRBV5-1 and TRBJ1-1, reads KAGVTQTPRYLIKTRGQQVTLSCSPISGHRSVSWYQQTPGQGLQFLFEYFSETQRNKGNFPGRFSGRQFSNSRSEMNVSTLELGDSALYLCASGQEGGVRTEAFFGQGTRLTVV.

Many counts were recorded for this clonotype. The chain recombines TRBV12-3 or TRBV12-4 with TRBJ1-1; D is unresolved. The CDR3 contains 14 residues. Trimming removed 5 bases at V and 4 bases at J, with 14 bases between. The CDR3 loop reads CASSLSLVGTEAFF. The CDR3 DNA sequence: TGTGCCAGCAGTCTATCACTAGTGGGCACTGAAGCTTTCTTT.

J is TRBJ2-2 and V is TRBV5-4; TRBD2 aligns across 11 bases. Germline trimming cut 4 bases from V and 5 bases from J; bases unmatched to any gene: 13. This CDR3 has 18 residues. Germline CDR1 reads SGHNT; CDR2 reads YYREEE (reference sequence). The CDR3 DNA sequence: TGTGCCAGCAGCCTAAAATGGCGGGGGACTAGCGGTACCGGGGAGCTGTTTTTT. This sequence encodes CASSLKWRGTSGTGELFF. The entire variable domain, with the rest obtained from reference TRBV5-4 and TRBJ2-2, is as follows: ETGVTQSPTHLIKTRGQQVTLRCSSQSGHNTVSWYQQALGQGPQFIFQYYREEENGRGNFPPRFSGLQFPNYSSELNVNALELDDSALYLCASSLKWRGTSGTGELFFGEGSRLTVL.

A few counts support this clonotype. The chain couples TRBV6-5 to TRBJ1-2; no firm D call. With 0 bases removed from V and 1 base from J, the gap between germline ends came to 9 bases. The CDR3 totals 15 residues. From germline, CDR1 is MNHEY and CDR2 SVGAGI. The CDR3 region is CASSYSDALNYGYTF. The CDR3 DNA follows: TGTGCCAGCAGTTACTCGGACGCCCTTAACTATGGCTACACCTTC.

This chain uses TRBV29-1 with TRBJ1-1; tentatively, D is TRBD1 (6 bases). The V and J ends lost 6 bases and 5 bases respectively, with 13 bases between them. There are 12 residues in the CDR3. Germline-derived CDR1 and CDR2 are SQVTM and ANQGSEA. CDR3 amino acids: CSVSGGGTEAFF. The CDR3 DNA sequence: TGCAGCGTCTCTGGGGGCGGGACTGAAGCTTTCTTT.

The chain couples TRBV6-1 to TRBJ2-2, with D perhaps matching TRBD1 (6 bases). Per germline, CDR1 MNHNS and CDR2 SASEGT. Trimming removed 5 bases from V and 6 bases from J, with 16 bases in between. This CDR3 region has 15 residues. The CDR3 nucleotides read TGTGCCAGCAGTCCCCCAGGGGCTGTGTCCGGGGAGCTGTTTTTT. Translation gives CASSPPGAVSGELFF.

V is TRBV5-1 and J is TRBJ2-7, with D unresolved. Germline V gene data show CDR1 as SGHRS and CDR2 as YFSETQ. Trimming left V 4 bases short and J 2 bases short, with 13 bases between. There are 14 residues in the CDR3. CDR3: CASSLTVETYEQYF. CDR3 coding DNA: TGCGCCAGCAGCCTGACGGTGGAGACCTACGAGCAGTACTTC.

J is TRBJ1-2 and V is TRBV7-9, with D possibly matching TRBD1 (5 bases). V lost 0 bases, J lost 7 bases, and 12 bases lay in between. Germline CDR1 and CDR2: SEHNR and FQNEAQ (reference sequence). The CDR3 is 14 residues long. The CDR3 sequence is CASSLALEDTGYTF. In DNA, the CDR3 is TGTGCCAGCAGCTTAGCGCTGGAGGACACTGGCTACACCTTC.

The chain is built from TRBV9 and TRBJ2-3; D not resolved. The CDR3 length is 13 residues. Trimming removed 2 bases at V and 4 bases at J, with 8 bases between. Looked up from germline, CDR1 is SGDLS and CDR2 is YYNGEE. The CDR3 sequence: CASSVTQPDTQYF. The CDR3 DNA follows: TGTGCCAGCAGCGTCACCCAACCAGATACGCAGTATTTT.

The V and J genes are TRBV20-1 and TRBJ2-2; 7 bases line up with TRBD2. Germline trimming cut 1 base from V and 7 bases from J; bases unmatched to any gene: 6. CDR1 and CDR2 (germline): DFQATT, SNEGSKA (reference sequence). This CDR3 is built from 14 residues. Here the CDR3 reads CSARAGAGVGELFF. The CDR3 DNA reads TGCAGTGCTAGAGCAGGCGCGGGAGTCGGGGAGCTGTTTTTT.